This TCR beta chain was sequenced in a study of T-cell reconstitution after alpha-beta-depleted transplantation in children. Preparation of the TCRbeta library used unique molecular identifiers. Via MiXCR, TCRdb re-called the PCR reads, giving one row per CDR3 protein. The sample consists of about 90,000 distinct CDR3 sequences, roughly 8.8% of them appearing once. CDR3 length: 16 residues. The J segment lost 2 bases and the V segment lost 7 bases, leaving 6 bases of the junction unmatched. The sequences come from PBMCs from the stem cell graft donor, collected from the stem cell graft. This TCR was sampled from a human donor who donated a stem cell graft to a child with congenital amegakaryocytic thrombocytopenia. The chain employs TRBV12-3 or TRBV12-4 and TRBJ2-2, with 11 bases identical to TRBD2. In DNA form, the CDR3 reads TGTGCCAGCACTCCGGGACTAGCGGTTAACACCGGGGAGCTGTTTTTT. It specifies CASTPGLAVNTGELFF.